What follows are 15 T cell receptor beta chains derived from one specimen sequenced in a study of blood T cell repertoires in COVID-19. The method was immunoSEQ multiplex PCR; TCRdb's version includes in-frame clones alone and lacks a portion of them. The table includes 200,000 to 300,000 clones, around 87% detected once. Sequencing was performed on peripheral blood. The receptors originated from a woman aged 50 to 60 with acute or convalescent COVID-19.

Comment on this clone: This sample includes further DNA sequences coding for the same CDR3. This rearrangement joins TRBV19 to TRBJ1-1, with D uncertain. The germline V and J ends were trimmed by 1 base and 2 bases, with 5 bases remaining between them. There are 13 residues in the CDR3. Germline CDR1 LNHDA, CDR2 SQIVND (reference sequence). CDR3 DNA: TGTGCCAGTAGTATAGGGCAAAACACTGAAGCTTTCTTT. Protein sequence: CASSIGQNTEAFF.

This sequence joins TRBV7-2 and TRBJ2-3, with 9 nucleotides matching TRBD1. Germline V gene sequence: CDR1 SGHTA, CDR2 FQGNSA. V was clipped by 5 bases and J by 10 bases; unmatched bases: 13. This CDR3 comprises 15 residues. Here the CDR3 reads CASSPSGTGFGAQYF. In DNA form, the CDR3 reads TGTGCCAGCAGCCCCTCCGGGACAGGGTTCGGGGCGCAGTATTTT.

This clone was detected only once. This chain connects TRBV2 to TRBJ2-1, with TRBD2 matching over 14 bases. There are 19 residues in the CDR3. V lost 5 bases, J lost 0 bases, and 9 bases stayed unmatched. The germline V gene has CDR1 SNHLY and CDR2 FYNNEI. Written as DNA, the CDR3 is TGTGCCAGCAGTTCCCTGGGACTAGCGGGAGAGAGCTCCTACAATGAGCAGTTCTTC. This sequence encodes CASSSLGLAGESSYNEQFF.

J is TRBJ2-1 and V is TRBV28, with a possible D match to TRBD2 (6 bases). Trimming took 3 bases from V and 0 from J, leaving 9 bases between them. The CDR3 sequence is 15 residues long. Germline V CDR1 and CDR2: MDHEN, SYDVKM. The CDR3 DNA is TGTGCCAGCAGTTTTGCGGGGAGCTCCTACAATGAGCAGTTCTTC. This sequence encodes CASSFAGSSYNEQFF. Variable domain in full (rest from reference TRBV28 and TRBJ2-1): DVKVTQSSRYLVKRTGEKVFLECVQDMDHENMFWYRQDPGLGLRLIYFSYDVKMKEKGDIPEGYSVSREKKERFSLILESASTNQTSMYLCASSFAGSSYNEQFFGPGTRLTVL.

This chain connects TRBV2 to TRBJ2-4; D remains unclear. This CDR3 contains 12 residues. Trimming shortened V by 1 base and J by 13 bases, and 11 bases separated the two germline ends. The V gene's germline CDR1 is SNHLY and CDR2 FYNNEI. The CDR3 reads CASSEGWALQYF. DNA of the CDR3: TGTGCCAGCAGTGAAGGATGGGCACTCCAGTACTTC. The whole variable domain, filled in from reference TRBV2 and TRBJ2-4, reads EPEVTQTPSHQVTQMGQEVILRCVPISNHLYFYWYRQILGQKVEFLVSFYNNEISEKSEIFDDQFSVERPDGSNFTLKIRSTKLEDSAMYFCASSEGWALQYFGAGTRLSVL.

The chain couples TRBV19 to TRBJ2-5; 9 bases agree with TRBD2. V was clipped by 5 bases and J by 3 bases; unmatched bases: 10. In germline, CDR1 is LNHDA, CDR2 SQIVND (reference sequence). The CDR3 covers 16 residues. CDR3 loop: CASSSGGRAIKETQYF. The DNA for the CDR3 is TGTGCCAGTAGTTCAGGCGGGAGGGCTATCAAAGAGACCCAGTACTTC. Full variable domain (remainder filled in from reference TRBV19 and TRBJ2-5): DGGITQSPKYLFRKEGQNVTLSCEQNLNHDAMYWYRQDPGQGLRLIYYSQIVNDFQKGDIAEGYSVSREKKESFPLTVTSAQKNPTAFYLCASSSGGRAIKETQYFGPGTRLLVL.

J is TRBJ2-7 and V is TRBV2, with TRBD1 matching over 8 bases. Germline V gives CDR1 SNHLY, CDR2 FYNNEI. This CDR3 contains 14 residues. Germline trimming cut 7 bases from V and 2 bases from J; bases unmatched to any gene: 7. CDR3 in amino acids: CASIPDRVTYEQYF. CDR3 nucleotides: TGTGCCAGCATTCCGGACAGGGTAACCTACGAGCAGTACTTC.

V gene TRBV24-1 combines with J gene TRBJ1-1; possibly TRBD1 for D (6 bases). CDR1 and CDR2 from the germline V gene are KGHDR and SFDVKD. The CDR3 sequence is 14 residues long. V dropped 4 bases and J dropped 0 bases, with 8 bases sitting between them. CDR3 protein: CATSESGVNTEAFF. The DNA for the CDR3 is TGTGCCACCAGTGAATCAGGGGTGAACACTGAAGCTTTCTTT.

In regard to this clone: A read error may produce the germline difference seen at one junction end. The chain's CDR3 is CASSQTDRALFF. Here the CDR3 DNA reads TGTGCCAGCAGCCAGACGGACAGGGCCTTATTTTTT. The rearrangement joins TRBV7-9 to TRBJ2-3, with TRBD1 identical over 8 bases. The CDR3 loop spans 12 amino acids. Germline V CDR1 and CDR2: SEHNR, FQNEAQ (reference sequence).

The V and J genes are TRBV19 and TRBJ1-2; TRBD1 matches at 9 bases. The germline CDR1 and CDR2 sequences are LNHDA and SQIVND (reference sequence). The CDR3 sequence is 15 residues long. The V segment lost 5 bases and the J segment 0 bases; nucleotides outside the gene matches: 4. This CDR3 is CASSDTGGANYGYTF. The CDR3 DNA sequence: TGTGCCAGTAGTGACACAGGGGGCGCTAACTATGGCTACACCTTC.

The gene calls are TRBV5-5 and TRBJ1-4; D possibly corresponds to TRBD1 (5 bases). Germline CDR1 is SGHKS and CDR2 is YYEKEE (reference sequence). CDR3 length: 16 amino acids. Between the trimmed V and J ends, which lost 1 base and 6 bases, there was a span of 16 bases. CDR3 protein: CASSLRGGRVDEKLFF. DNA of the CDR3: TGTGCCAGCAGCTTGCGAGGCGGCAGGGTGGATGAAAAACTGTTTTTT.

The chain is built from TRBV27 and TRBJ1-6, with D uncertain. The V end was cut by 2 bases, the J end by 0 bases, with 5 bases between. Per the germline V gene, CDR1 is MNHEY and CDR2 is SMNVEV (reference sequence). CDR3 length: 15 residues. CDR3 protein: CASSLQFSYNSPLHF. CDR3 bases: TGTGCCAGCAGTTTACAGTTCTCCTATAATTCACCCCTCCACTTT.

This clone was found a few times. The rearrangement uses TRBV19 and TRBJ1-1, with 9 bases fitting TRBD1. V lost 5 bases and J lost 4; bases outside the gene matches: 8. Looked up from germline, CDR1 is LNHDA and CDR2 is SQIVND (reference sequence). CDR3 length: 15 residues. CDR3 coding DNA: TGTGCCAGTAGTCCCGAGGGACAGGGTGGCACTGAAGCTTTCTTT. Translated: CASSPEGQGGTEAFF. The complete variable domain, with remaining parts taken from reference TRBV19 and TRBJ1-1, reads DGGITQSPKYLFRKEGQNVTLSCEQNLNHDAMYWYRQDPGQGLRLIYYSQIVNDFQKGDIAEGYSVSREKKESFPLTVTSAQKNPTAFYLCASSPEGQGGTEAFFGQGTRLTVV.

The V gene is TRBV6-1, the J gene TRBJ1-5; TRBD1 might be the D (6 bases). The germline V gene has CDR1 MNHNS and CDR2 SASEGT. The V end was cut by 0 bases, the J end by 6 bases, with 12 bases between. There are 15 residues in the CDR3. The CDR3 nucleotides are TGTGCCAGCAGTGAAGCTTCGGCAGGGGCTCAGCCCCAGCATTTT. Translated, it gives CASSEASAGAQPQHF.

V and J are TRBV6-5 and TRBJ2-7, with 8 bases aligning to TRBD1. Germline assignment: CDR1 MNHEY and CDR2 SVGAGI. This CDR3 has 14 residues. The J segment lost 2 bases and the V segment lost 4 bases, leaving 4 bases of the junction unmatched. The DNA of the CDR3 is TGTGCCAGCAGTTCAGAGACAGGGGCCTACGAGCAGTACTTC. This codes for CASSSETGAYEQYF.